This TCR beta chain was sequenced during a study of PD-1 blockade in classical Hodgkin lymphoma. Study observations and caveats: By C4D1, diversity of CD4+ TCRs had risen significantly, whereas that of CD8+ TCRs had not.

Details on this clone: The antigen remains undetermined.

Some clones are missing from TCRdb's copy, which holds only in-frame ones; the method was immunoSEQ multiplex PCR. The repertoire holds roughly 96,000 clones, with approximately 89% as singletons. After removal of 11 bases from V and 1 base from J, the junction contained 16 bases not matched to a gene. CDR3 size: 17 residues. The germline V gene has CDR1 MNHEY and CDR2 SMNVEV (reference sequence). All the patients suffered relapse after autologous stem cell transplantation, and brentuximab vedotin exposure differed. Patients had relapsed/refractory classical Hodgkin lymphoma with complete response, partial response or progressive disease as best response.

The material sequenced was peripheral blood mononuclear cells (PBMCs), taken before the second cycle of nivolumab. The clonotype was recovered from a human donor with classical Hodgkin lymphoma. The J gene is TRBJ1-1, the V gene TRBV27, with 10 bases aligning to TRBD1. The CDR3 loop reads CASRAGQGNFGNTEAFF. The CDR3 bases are TGTGCCTCAAGGGCGGGACAGGGGAATTTTGGGAACACTGAAGCTTTCTTT.